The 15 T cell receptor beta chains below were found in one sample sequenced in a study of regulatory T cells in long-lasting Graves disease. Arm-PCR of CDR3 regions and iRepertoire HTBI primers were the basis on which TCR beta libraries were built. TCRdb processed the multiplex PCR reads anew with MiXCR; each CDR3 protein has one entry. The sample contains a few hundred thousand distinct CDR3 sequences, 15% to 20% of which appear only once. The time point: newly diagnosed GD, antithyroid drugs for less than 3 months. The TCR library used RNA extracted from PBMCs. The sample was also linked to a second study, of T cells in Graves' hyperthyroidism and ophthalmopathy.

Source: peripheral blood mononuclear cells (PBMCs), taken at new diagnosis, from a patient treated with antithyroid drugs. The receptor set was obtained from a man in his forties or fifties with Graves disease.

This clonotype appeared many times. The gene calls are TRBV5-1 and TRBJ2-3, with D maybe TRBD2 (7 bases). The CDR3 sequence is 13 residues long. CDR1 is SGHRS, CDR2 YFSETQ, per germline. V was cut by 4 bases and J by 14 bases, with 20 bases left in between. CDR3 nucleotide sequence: TGCGCCAGCAGCCCGGGCGGGGGACAAGGAACGTATTTT. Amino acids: CASSPGGGQGTYF.

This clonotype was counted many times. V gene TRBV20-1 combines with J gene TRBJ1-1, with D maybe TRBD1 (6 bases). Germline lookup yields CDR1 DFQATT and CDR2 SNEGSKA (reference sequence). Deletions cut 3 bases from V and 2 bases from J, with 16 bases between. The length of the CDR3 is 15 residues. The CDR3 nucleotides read TGCAGTGCTAGTGGTTCGAGGGGGACCAACACTGAAGCTTTCTTT. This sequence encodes CSASGSRGTNTEAFF.

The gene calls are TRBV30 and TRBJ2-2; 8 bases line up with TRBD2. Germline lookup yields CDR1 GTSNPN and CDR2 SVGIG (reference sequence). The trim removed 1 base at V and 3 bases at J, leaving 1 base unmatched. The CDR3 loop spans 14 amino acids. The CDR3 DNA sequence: TGTGCCTGGAGTGCACTAGCGGACACCGGGGAGCTGTTTTTT. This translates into CAWSALADTGELFF.

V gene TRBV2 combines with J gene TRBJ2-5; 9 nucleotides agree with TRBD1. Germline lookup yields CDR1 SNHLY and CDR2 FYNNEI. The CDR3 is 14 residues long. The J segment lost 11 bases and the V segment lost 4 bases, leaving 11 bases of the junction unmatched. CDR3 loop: CASSVDRGVGEQYF. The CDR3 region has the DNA TGTGCCAGCAGTGTAGACAGGGGGGTCGGGGAGCAGTACTTC.

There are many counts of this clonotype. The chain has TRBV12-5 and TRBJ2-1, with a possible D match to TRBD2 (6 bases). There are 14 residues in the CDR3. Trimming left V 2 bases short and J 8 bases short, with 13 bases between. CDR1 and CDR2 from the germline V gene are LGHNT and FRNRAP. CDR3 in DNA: TGTGCTAGTGGTTTGCCGACGGGGGTAGATGAGCAGTTCTTC. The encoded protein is CASGLPTGVDEQFF.

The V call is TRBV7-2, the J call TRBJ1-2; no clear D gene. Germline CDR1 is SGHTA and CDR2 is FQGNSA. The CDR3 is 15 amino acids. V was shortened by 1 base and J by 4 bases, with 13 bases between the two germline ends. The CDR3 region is CASSLGAGEGYGYTF. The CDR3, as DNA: TGTGCCAGCAGCTTAGGGGCGGGAGAGGGCTATGGCTACACCTTC.

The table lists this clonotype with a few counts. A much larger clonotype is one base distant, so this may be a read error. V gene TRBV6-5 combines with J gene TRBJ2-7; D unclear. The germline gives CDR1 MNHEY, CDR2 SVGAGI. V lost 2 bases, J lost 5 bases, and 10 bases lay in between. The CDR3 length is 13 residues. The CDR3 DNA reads TGTGCCAGCAGTTACGACCGGTCTAACGAGCAGTACTTC. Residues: CASSYDRSNEQYF.

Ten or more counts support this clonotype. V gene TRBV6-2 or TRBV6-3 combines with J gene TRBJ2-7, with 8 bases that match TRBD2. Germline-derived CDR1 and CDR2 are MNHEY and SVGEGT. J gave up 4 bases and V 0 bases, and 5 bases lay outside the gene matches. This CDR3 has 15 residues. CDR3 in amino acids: CASSYSGVAGYEQYF. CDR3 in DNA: TGTGCCAGCAGTTACTCCGGGGTAGCGGGGTACGAGCAGTACTTC.

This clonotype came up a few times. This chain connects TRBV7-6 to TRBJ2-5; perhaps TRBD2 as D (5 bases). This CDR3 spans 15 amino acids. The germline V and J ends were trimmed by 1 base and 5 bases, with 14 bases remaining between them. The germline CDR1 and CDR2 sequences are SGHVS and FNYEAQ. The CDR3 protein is CASSLDPGWRETQYF. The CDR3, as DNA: TGTGCCAGCAGCTTAGATCCAGGATGGAGGGAGACCCAGTACTTC.

The CDR3 reads CASSDWTGENEKLFF. The CDR3 coding sequence is TGTGCCAGCAGTGATTGGACAGGGGAAAATGAAAAACTGTTTTTT. This chain links TRBV25-1 with TRBJ1-4; the match to TRBD1 covers 9 bases. Trimming took 3 bases from V and 5 from J; bases not matched to a gene: 4. CDR1 and CDR2 from the germline V gene are MGHDK and SYGVNS. This CDR3 spans 15 amino acids.

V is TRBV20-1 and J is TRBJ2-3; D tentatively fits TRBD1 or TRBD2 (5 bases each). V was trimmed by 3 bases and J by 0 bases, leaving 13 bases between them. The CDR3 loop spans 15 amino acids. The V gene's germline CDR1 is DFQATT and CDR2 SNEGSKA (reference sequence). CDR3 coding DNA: TGCAGTGCTAGGGCTTGGGGGTCTAGCACAGATACGCAGTATTTT. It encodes CSARAWGSSTDTQYF.

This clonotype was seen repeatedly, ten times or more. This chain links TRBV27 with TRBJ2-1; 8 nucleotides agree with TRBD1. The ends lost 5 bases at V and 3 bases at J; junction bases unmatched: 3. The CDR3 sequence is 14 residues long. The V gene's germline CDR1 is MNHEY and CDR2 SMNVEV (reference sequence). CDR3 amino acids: CASSPRGLYNEQFF. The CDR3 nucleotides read TGTGCCAGCAGTCCCAGGGGGCTCTACAATGAGCAGTTCTTC.

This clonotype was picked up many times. CDR3 sequence (DNA): TGCAGTGCTAGAGCGGGGGGAGCGGAGACCCAGTACTTC. It translates to CSARAGGAETQYF. V gene TRBV20-1 combines with J gene TRBJ2-5; 7 bases fit TRBD2. Germline V lookup: CDR1 DFQATT, CDR2 SNEGSKA (reference sequence). The CDR3 consists of 13 residues. V lost 1 base and J lost 5; bases outside the gene matches: 4.

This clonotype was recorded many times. The CDR3 bases are TGTGCCAGCAGTTTCACAGAGCGAGATTCACCCCTCCACTTT. Translated, it gives CASSFTERDSPLHF. The rearrangement joins TRBV28 to TRBJ1-6; D is uncertain. This CDR3 is built from 14 residues. V shed 3 bases and J shed 8 bases, with 11 bases lying between them. CDR1 is MDHEN and CDR2 is SYDVKM in the germline V gene.

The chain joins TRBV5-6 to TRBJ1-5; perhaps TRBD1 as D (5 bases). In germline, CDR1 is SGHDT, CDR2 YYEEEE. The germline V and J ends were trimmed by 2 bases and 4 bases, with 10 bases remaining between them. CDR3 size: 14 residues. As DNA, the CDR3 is TGTGCCAGCAGCTTTATAGGGGCTAATCAGCCCCAGCATTTT. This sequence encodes CASSFIGANQPQHF. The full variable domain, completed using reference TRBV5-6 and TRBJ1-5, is DAGVTQSPTHLIKTRGQQVTLRCSPKSGHDTVSWYQQALGQGPQFIFQYYEEEERQRGNFPDRFSGHQFPNYSSELNVNALLLGDSALYLCASSFIGANQPQHFGDGTRLSIL.